This T cell receptor (beta chain) was captured by sequencing in a study of cytomegalovirus exposure and HLA in healthy donors. For the study at large: Both the roughly 120 validation repertoires and the 600 to 750 first-cohort repertoires used the same platform, as reported by a later analysis.

Turning to this clone: Its antigen is still unknown.

The CDR3 spans 13 residues. Germline CDR1 reads SNHLY; CDR2 reads FYNNEI. Trimming took 8 bases from V and 3 from J; bases not matched to a gene: 5. Using immunoSEQ multiplex PCR, the repertoire was profiled, and TCRdb retains in-frame clones only, with some absent. The sample lists some 140,000 clones, roughly 81% occurring once. Study-level points and caveats: In the roughly 130 validation repertoires, a later analysis found that first-cohort TCR clusters tended to co-occur. Confirmation was obtained in vitro that a few CMV-associated chains are specific for CMV antigens.

Material for sequencing was PBMCs. The chain combines TRBV2 with TRBJ2-7; 9 bases match TRBD1. This receptor was obtained from a woman in her 30s in good health and CMV-seronegative. CDR3 loop: CASGKGQGYEQYF. In DNA, the CDR3 is TGTGCCAGCGGCAAGGGACAGGGCTACGAGCAGTACTTC.